The clone carrying this TCR beta chain was observed at least ten times. The antigen is unknown. This entry comes from a study of regulatory T cells in long-lasting Graves disease. Study-wide results and limits: Persistent disease samples used TRBV28, TRBJ1-2 and TRBJ2-5 preferentially.

Time point denoted: newly diagnosed GD, antithyroid drugs for less than 3 months. The authors made the TCR library using RNA they extracted from PBMCs. Through Arm-PCR of CDR3 regions and iRepertoire HTBI primers, TCR beta libraries were built. MiXCR, run by TCRdb on the multiplex PCR reads, gives a single entry per CDR3 protein. The sample holds a few hundred thousand distinct CDR3 sequences, 15% to 20% seen once. The junction had 15 bases not matched to a gene; V was cut back by 4 bases and J by 7 bases. Germline V CDR1 and CDR2: DFQATT, SNEGSKA (reference sequence). The CDR3 length is 15 residues. This sample was shared with a second study, whose subject was T cells in Graves' hyperthyroidism and ophthalmopathy. Per that study: Uncontrolled infection, other autoimmune disease, pregnancy or lactation barred patients from enrollment. Diagnosis rested on symptoms, serum thyroxine and TRAb, thyroid ultrasound, and orbital computed tomography.

The receptor was isolated from a woman aged 25 to 45 with Graves disease. The sample here was peripheral blood mononuclear cells (PBMCs), taken at new diagnosis, from a patient treated with antithyroid drugs. The chain is built from TRBV20-1 and TRBJ2-5; 7 bases align to TRBD1. The CDR3 loop reads CSATWDRTLSGTQYF. In nucleotides, the CDR3 is TGCAGTGCTACTTGGGACAGAACCCTTTCGGGGACCCAGTACTTC.